This passage covers 30 T cell receptor beta chains from one sample sequenced in a study of T cells after yellow fever vaccination. In TCRdb, the 5' RACE reads were re-called with MiXCR into one record per CDR3 protein. The data contain about 250,000 distinct CDR3 sequences, 3.6% of them singletons. Sample: PBMCs, taken 15 days after the yellow fever booster vaccination. Receptor source: a man aged 18 to 30 who received the YFV17D yellow fever vaccine.

This clonotype was found many times. The chain has TRBV6-5 and TRBJ2-3; D gene uncertain. CDR1 is MNHEY, CDR2 SVGAGI, per germline. CDR3 length: 17 residues. Trimming took 7 bases from V and 3 from J, leaving 23 bases between them. The CDR3, as DNA: TGTGCCAGCACCAATGGACCCCCGGCTGGTAGTACAGATACGCAGTATTTT. This codes for CASTNGPPAGSTDTQYF.

This clonotype has ten or more counts. The V call is TRBV5-1, the J call TRBJ2-3, with 13 bases fitting TRBD2. The germline V gene has CDR1 SGHRS and CDR2 YFSETQ. The V segment lost 7 bases and the J segment 5 bases; nucleotides outside the gene matches: 7. The CDR3 runs 15 residues. CDR3 residues: CASASGLAGQDTQYF. CDR3 DNA: TGCGCCAGCGCGTCGGGACTAGCGGGGCAAGATACGCAGTATTTT.

This clonotype was counted at least ten times. The chain recombines TRBV28 with TRBJ1-1; no clear D. Germline loops: CDR1 MDHEN, CDR2 SYDVKM. Trimming pared 5 bases from V and 5 bases from J, leaving 12 bases between. The CDR3 has 13 amino acids. CDR3 sequence reads: CASSLLGWTEAFF. CDR3 coding DNA: TGTGCCAGCAGTCTACTGGGGTGGACTGAAGCTTTCTTT.

In this sample, this clonotype turned up many times. This sequence joins TRBV7-2 and TRBJ2-3; 9 nucleotides agree with TRBD1. V lost 7 bases to trimming and J lost 7 bases; unmatched junction nucleotides: 18. Germline assignment: CDR1 SGHTA and CDR2 FQGNSA. This CDR3 has 17 amino acids. CDR3 bases: TGTGCCAGCACCTGGGGCTCTCGTGACAGGGGGAGGCATACGCAGTATTTT. Its protein product is CASTWGSRDRGRHTQYF.

The table lists this clonotype with many counts. The V call is TRBV18, the J call TRBJ2-3, with D perhaps matching TRBD1 (6 bases). The CDR3 extends over 14 amino acids. Per the germline V gene, CDR1 is KGHSH and CDR2 is LQKENI. The V end lost 4 bases, the J end lost 4 bases, and 12 bases lay between the germline ends. CDR3 in amino acids: CASSLRTAPDTQYF. Here the CDR3 DNA reads TGTGCCAGCTCACTCCGGACAGCTCCAGATACGCAGTATTTT.

This clonotype was detected many times. The rearrangement uses TRBV21-1 and TRBJ2-7; the table's D call, TRBD1, was not checked against the DNA. TRBV21-1 is a documented pseudogene. The CDR3 sequence is 15 residues long. In DNA form, the CDR3 reads TGTGCCAGCGGGTTAACAGGGGAGACGGCCTACGAGCAGTACGTC. It specifies CASGLTGETAYEQYV.

This clonotype appeared many times. The chain links TRBV5-1 to TRBJ2-5, with TRBD1 as a possible D gene (5 bases). CDR1 is SGHRS, CDR2 YFSETQ, per germline. V lost 1 base and J lost 4, with 11 bases in between. The CDR3 is 14 amino acids. The CDR3 bases are TGCGCCAGCAGCTTGACCCTCCAGGGAGAGACCCAGTACTTC. Encoded protein: CASSLTLQGETQYF.

This clonotype was seen ten or more times. CDR3 in amino acids: CASRSLLAGIHYEQYF. CDR3 nucleotide sequence: TGCGCCAGCAGAAGTTTGCTAGCGGGGATCCACTACGAGCAGTACTTC. The chain has TRBV5-1 and TRBJ2-7; 9 bases line up with TRBD2. The CDR3 extends over 16 amino acids. The ends lost 5 bases at V and 3 bases at J; junction bases unmatched: 12. Germline values: CDR1 SGHRS, CDR2 YFSETQ.

This clonotype was observed a handful of times. V and J are TRBV15 and TRBJ2-5; a possible D gene is TRBD1 (6 bases). CDR1 and CDR2 (germline): LNHNV, YYDKDF (reference sequence). The V end lost 0 bases, the J end lost 3 bases, and 11 bases lay between the germline ends. CDR3 length: 15 residues. CDR3 protein: CATSRDLRTEETQYF. The CDR3 DNA is TGTGCCACCAGCAGAGATCTTCGGACAGAAGAGACCCAGTACTTC. Looking up the rest from reference TRBV15 and TRBJ2-5 gives the full variable domain: DAMVIQNPRYQVTQFGKPVTLSCSQTLNHNVMYWYQQKSSQAPKLLFHYYDKDFNNEADTPDNFQSRRPNTSFCFLDIRSPGLGDTAMYLCATSRDLRTEETQYFGPGTRLLVL.

This clonotype was observed many times. This CDR3 is CASSLGGEGSTEAFF. The CDR3 bases are TGCGCCAGCAGCCTCGGGGGGGAGGGTTCGACTGAAGCTTTCTTT. The chain carries TRBV4-1 and TRBJ1-1; perhaps TRBD1 as D (5 bases). The length of the CDR3 is 15 residues. The ends were cut back, 4 bases at V and 5 bases at J, with 17 bases in the middle. Germline lookup yields CDR1 MGHRA and CDR2 YSYEKL.

This clonotype was found many times. This sequence joins TRBV21-1 and TRBJ1-2; TRBD1 is taken as the D call from the table, unchecked against the DNA. TRBV21-1 is listed as a pseudogene. The CDR3 length is 21 residues. CDR3 sequence: CASSKRGGSRRGTGNPYGYTF. The CDR3 nucleotides are TGTGCCAGCAGCAAACGCGGGGGTTCGCGGCGCGGGACAGGGAATCCCTATGGCTACACCTTC.

This clonotype appeared many times. V and J are TRBV2 and TRBJ1-4; D is ambiguous. V was trimmed by 4 bases and J by 0 bases, leaving 3 bases between them. The CDR3 has 13 residues. The V gene's germline CDR1 is SNHLY and CDR2 FYNNEI. CDR3 sequence: CASSGTTNEKLFF. CDR3 sequence (DNA): TGTGCCAGCAGTGGGACAACTAATGAAAAACTGTTTTTT.

The sample holds many counts of this clonotype. The chain has TRBV28 and TRBJ1-6; 11 bases map to TRBD1. V dropped 4 bases and J dropped 10; count of bases not matched to a gene: 9. Germline V CDR1 and CDR2: MDHEN, SYDVKM. This CDR3 has 16 amino acids. Here the CDR3 reads CASSSPPGQGDSPLHF. The CDR3 coding sequence is TGTGCCAGCAGTTCCCCCCCGGGACAGGGGGACTCACCCCTCCACTTT.

This clonotype was detected many times. This chain connects TRBV6-5 to TRBJ2-3; D is possibly TRBD1 (5 bases). The CDR3 covers 13 residues. Germline V lookup: CDR1 MNHEY, CDR2 SVGAGI. The V gene lost 0 bases and the J gene lost 7 bases, with 8 bases spanning the gap. CDR3 coding DNA: TGTGCCAGCAGTTACTCGGGGCCAAATACGCAGTATTTT. It translates to CASSYSGPNTQYF.

This clonotype was counted ten times or more. The chain couples TRBV24-1 to TRBJ2-1; 7 bases fit TRBD1. CDR1 is KGHDR, CDR2 SFDVKD, per germline. This CDR3 spans 14 amino acids. After removal of 5 bases from V and 0 bases from J, the junction contained 0 bases not matched to a gene. Here the CDR3 DNA reads TGTGCCACCAGTGCAGGGGGCTCCTACAATGAGCAGTTCTTC. This gives the protein CATSAGGSYNEQFF.

This clonotype occurred many times. The chain employs TRBV6-2 or TRBV6-3 and TRBJ2-5; D call uncertain. The germline V and J ends were trimmed by 8 bases and 2 bases, with 15 bases remaining between them. CDR3 size: 14 residues. From germline, CDR1 is MNHEY and CDR2 SVGEGT. The CDR3 is CASLKMDYQETQYF. The DNA of the CDR3 is TGTGCCAGCCTCAAAATGGATTATCAAGAGACCCAGTACTTC.

Note on this clonotype: Possible read error: a much larger clone is one base away. V usage is TRBV6-5 and J usage is TRBJ1-1; D might be TRBD1 (5 bases). The germline V and J ends were trimmed by 2 bases and 4 bases, with 14 bases remaining between them. Germline V lookup: CDR1 MNHEY, CDR2 SVGAGI. The CDR3 loop spans 15 amino acids. CDR3 coding DNA: TGTGCCAGCAGTTACCGGGGTTTGGGGGGCACTGAAGCTTTCTTT. It encodes CASSYRGLGGTEAFF.

This clonotype was detected ten times or more. The genes are TRBV5-1 and TRBJ2-5; no clear D. The germline gives CDR1 SGHRS, CDR2 YFSETQ. Trimming left V 3 bases short and J 3 bases short, with 12 bases between. This CDR3 has 14 amino acids. CDR3 sequence reads: CASSSDIGEETQYF. The CDR3 DNA reads TGCGCCAGCAGCTCGGATATTGGTGAAGAGACCCAGTACTTC. Full variable domain (remainder filled in from reference TRBV5-1 and TRBJ2-5): KAGVTQTPRYLIKTRGQQVTLSCSPISGHRSVSWYQQTPGQGLQFLFEYFSETQRNKGNFPGRFSGRQFSNSRSEMNVSTLELGDSALYLCASSSDIGEETQYFGPGTRLLVL.

This clonotype occurred many times. The chain carries TRBV6-5 and TRBJ2-5; D is uncertain. Germline V CDR1 and CDR2: MNHEY, SVGAGI. The CDR3 totals 14 residues. The V end was cut by 1 base, the J end by 2 bases, with 8 bases between. The CDR3 loop reads CASSYLGRQETQYF. The CDR3 DNA reads TGTGCCAGCAGTTACTTAGGTAGACAAGAGACCCAGTACTTC.

This clonotype was detected many times. Here the CDR3 reads CASSQALGGYGYTF. CDR3 nucleotides: TGCGCCAGCAGCCAAGCGCTGGGCGGCTATGGCTACACCTTC. The chain employs TRBV4-3 and TRBJ1-2; D is uncertain. V gave up 1 base and J gave up 4 bases, with 10 bases separating them. The CDR3 length is 14 residues. CDR1 and CDR2 (germline): LGHNA, YSLEER.

This clonotype was counted at least ten times. This chain links TRBV7-2 with TRBJ2-3; TRBD2 is a possible D gene (6 bases). Germline CDR1 and CDR2: SGHTA and FQGNSA. The germline V and J ends were trimmed by 1 base and 5 bases, with 19 bases remaining between them. The CDR3 has 17 amino acids. The CDR3 region is CASSLVTSSRGQDTQYF. The DNA of the CDR3 is TGTGCCAGCAGCTTAGTAACTAGCAGCCGAGGCCAAGATACGCAGTATTTT.

This clonotype was picked up many times. The chain has TRBV7-9 and TRBJ2-3; 7 bases map to TRBD2. The V gene end was trimmed by 5 bases and the J gene end by 0 bases; junction bases not matched to a gene: 8. CDR3 length equals 16 residues. Germline V lookup: CDR1 SEHNR, CDR2 FQNEAQ (reference sequence). This CDR3 is CASSPTQRGSTDTQYF. CDR3 nucleotide sequence: TGTGCCAGCAGCCCCACGCAGCGGGGAAGCACAGATACGCAGTATTTT.

There are many counts of this clonotype. The rearrangement links TRBV2 to TRBJ2-5; TRBD2 matches at 11 bases. The CDR3 has 15 amino acids. Germline assignment: CDR1 SNHLY and CDR2 FYNNEI. V was clipped by 4 bases and J by 5 bases; unmatched bases: 6. The CDR3 sequence is CASSGSGGAVETQYF. As DNA, the CDR3 is TGTGCCAGCAGTGGTAGCGGGGGGGCTGTTGAGACCCAGTACTTC.

This clonotype was counted many times. The rearrangement uses TRBV4-2 and TRBJ1-4; D unresolved. This CDR3 has 16 amino acids. V lost 0 bases to trimming and J lost 1 base, with 9 bases between them. CDR1 is LGHNA, CDR2 YNFKEQ, per germline. Written as DNA, the CDR3 is TGTGCCAGCAGCCAAGATATGGACCGAACTAATGAAAAACTGTTTTTT. Protein: CASSQDMDRTNEKLFF.

There are many counts of this clonotype. At one boundary the junction diverges from the germline segment, which might be a read error. The V gene is TRBV7-9, the J gene TRBJ2-6; D is possibly TRBD1 (6 bases). Germline CDR1 and CDR2: SEHNR and FQNEAQ (reference sequence). The CDR3 extends over 13 amino acids. CDR3 amino acids: CAGRGSGANVLTF. DNA for the CDR3: TGTGCCGGCAGGGGCTCTGGGGCCAACGTCCTGACTTTC.

This clonotype was recorded at least ten times. V and J are TRBV6-2 or TRBV6-3 and TRBJ2-5; TRBD2 agrees at 12 bases. Trimming at V came to 6 bases and at J to 3 bases, leaving 2 bases not matched to a gene. The CDR3 covers 14 residues. In germline, CDR1 is MNHEY, CDR2 SVGEGT. This chain's CDR3 is CASRRTSGKETQYF. CDR3 DNA sequence: TGTGCCAGCAGGCGGACTAGCGGGAAAGAGACCCAGTACTTC.

Of note for this clonotype: A much larger clonotype is one base distant, so this may be a read error. Written as DNA, the CDR3 is TGTGCCAGCAGCTTTGGACAGTCGATATACAATGTGCAGTTCTTC. This codes for CASSFGQSIYNVQFF. The rearrangement joins TRBV7-3 to TRBJ2-1; TRBD1 is a possible D gene (6 bases). The CDR3 has 15 amino acids. In germline, CDR1 is SGHTA, CDR2 FQGTGA.

This clonotype has ten or more counts. V and J are TRBV7-2 and TRBJ1-1; tentative D call: TRBD1 (6 bases). V was pared by 0 bases and J by 2 bases, with 13 bases between. Germline CDR1 is SGHTA and CDR2 is FQGNSA. The CDR3 spans 16 residues. The CDR3 spells CASSLARRGANTEAFF. The CDR3 nucleotides read TGTGCCAGCAGCTTAGCAAGGCGGGGGGCAAACACTGAAGCTTTCTTT.

The sample holds a few counts of this clonotype. The chain has TRBV7-9 and TRBJ2-3, with TRBD1 identical over 7 bases. The CDR3 has 14 amino acids. After removal of 5 bases from V and 3 bases from J, the junction contained 5 bases not matched to a gene. The germline gives CDR1 SEHNR, CDR2 FQNEAQ (reference sequence). The CDR3: CASSAGGTTDTQYF. Written as DNA, the CDR3 is TGTGCCAGCAGCGCAGGGGGTACGACAGATACGCAGTATTTT.

This clonotype was recorded at least ten times. The chain has TRBV15 and TRBJ2-2, with 12 bases identical to TRBD1. Germline loops: CDR1 LNHNV, CDR2 YYDKDF (reference sequence). After removal of 5 bases from V and 5 bases from J, the junction contained 3 bases not matched to a gene. CDR3 size: 15 residues. The CDR3 region has the DNA TGTGCCACCAGCCGGGGACAGGGGGCAACCGGGGAGCTGTTTTTT. It is translated as CATSRGQGATGELFF.